This T cell receptor (beta chain) is drawn from a study of cytomegalovirus exposure and HLA in healthy donors. General study results and limits: The study flagged some 170 TCR beta chains as cytomegalovirus-associated. For most subjects, TCR beta sequences were reported to predict HLA-A and HLA-B alleles with accuracy.

Use of 60 Vbeta and 13 Jbeta primers characterized the PCR. Method: immunoSEQ multiplex PCR; TCRdb's copy keeps in-frame clones and lacks some. The table lists about 75,000 clones. Details on this clone: Its antigen is unidentified.

The V gene end was trimmed by 4 bases and the J gene end by 4 bases; junction bases not matched to a gene: 12. CDR1 and CDR2 from the germline V gene are MNHNY and SVGAGI (reference sequence). The length of the CDR3 is 16 residues. The J gene is TRBJ2-7, the V gene TRBV6-6, with 8 positions matching TRBD1. Sequencing input: PBMCs. This clonotype was obtained from a man aged 40-49 years in good health and CMV-seronegative. The CDR3 bases are TGTGCCAGCAGTTTCCCTCGGACAGGGTCGGTTTACGAGCAGTACTTC. Its protein is CASSFPRTGSVYEQYF.